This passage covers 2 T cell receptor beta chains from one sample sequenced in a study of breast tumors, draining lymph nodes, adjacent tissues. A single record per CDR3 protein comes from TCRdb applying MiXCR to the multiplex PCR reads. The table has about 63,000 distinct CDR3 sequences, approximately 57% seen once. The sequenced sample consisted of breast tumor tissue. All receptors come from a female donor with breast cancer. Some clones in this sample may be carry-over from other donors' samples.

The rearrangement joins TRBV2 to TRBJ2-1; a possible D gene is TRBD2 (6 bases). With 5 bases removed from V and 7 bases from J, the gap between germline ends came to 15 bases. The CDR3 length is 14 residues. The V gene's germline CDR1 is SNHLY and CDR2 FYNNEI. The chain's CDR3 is CASSSDGGGNEQFF. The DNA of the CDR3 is TGTGCCAGCAGTTCGGACGGGGGTGGGAATGAGCAGTTCTTC.

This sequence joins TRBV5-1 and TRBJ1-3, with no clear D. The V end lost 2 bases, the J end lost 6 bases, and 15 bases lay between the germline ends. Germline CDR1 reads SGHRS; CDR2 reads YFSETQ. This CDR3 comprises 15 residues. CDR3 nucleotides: TGCGCCAGCAGCTTCGGGCCCGGAGGGTTAAACACCATATATTTT. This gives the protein CASSFGPGGLNTIYF.